The entry that follows covers one T cell receptor (beta chain) sequence. The antigen is unknown. This specimen belongs to a study of T cell repertoires in cytomegalovirus infection. Looking at the study overall: The public TCR beta signatures pointed to both CMV infection and matching HLA type. The study, taken as a whole, reports: CMV carriers having the relevant HLA were flagged by cumulative public TCR beta family frequency. Across the ex vivo response, the dominant clonotypes were HLA-C-restricted CMV-specific TCR beta clonotypes.

In germline, CDR1 is MNHEY, CDR2 SVGAGI. The ends were cut back, 7 bases at V and 1 base at J, with 19 bases in the middle. The CDR3 spans 16 residues. TCRdb ran MiXCR on the reads and lists one entry per CDR3 protein. The sample shows about 240,000 distinct CDR3 sequences, around 6.4% of them seen only once. The chain combines TRBV6-5 with TRBJ2-5; D might be TRBD2 (6 bases). Sequencing was carried out using PBMCs. This sequence was found in a human donor in good health (CMV status not recorded). Some clones in this sample may be carry-over from other donors' samples. The CDR3 region has the DNA TGTGCCAGCATCATCTTCCCGGGACTTTCCCAAGAGACCCAGTACTTC. Its translation is CASIIFPGLSQETQYF.